This TCR beta chain was documented in a study of cytomegalovirus exposure and HLA in healthy donors. Study-level findings and limits: In a later analysis, HLA-C alleles had the fewest associated TCRs, DRB1 alleles the most. Only CMV serostatus was available as immune exposure information. Among TCR sequences, most were rare, though some public TCRs appeared in many donors.

From germline, CDR1 is LNHDA and CDR2 SQIVND (reference sequence). The CDR3 loop spans 15 amino acids. V lost 3 bases and J lost 7, with 15 bases in between. The PCR contained 60 Vbeta and 13 Jbeta primers. Sequencing used immunoSEQ multiplex PCR; TCRdb keeps in-frame clones, though not all of them. The sample has around 150,000 clones; roughly 65% are singletons. In regard to this clone: Its matching antigen is unknown.

Sequenced material: PBMCs. This chain uses TRBV19 with TRBJ1-4; D perhaps matches TRBD1 (5 bases). This clonotype was obtained from a woman aged 18-29 years in good health and CMV-seropositive. The CDR3 DNA follows: TGTGCCAGTAGTATGGGGGGGACCTACGGTGAAAAACTGTTTTTT. It encodes CASSMGGTYGEKLFF.